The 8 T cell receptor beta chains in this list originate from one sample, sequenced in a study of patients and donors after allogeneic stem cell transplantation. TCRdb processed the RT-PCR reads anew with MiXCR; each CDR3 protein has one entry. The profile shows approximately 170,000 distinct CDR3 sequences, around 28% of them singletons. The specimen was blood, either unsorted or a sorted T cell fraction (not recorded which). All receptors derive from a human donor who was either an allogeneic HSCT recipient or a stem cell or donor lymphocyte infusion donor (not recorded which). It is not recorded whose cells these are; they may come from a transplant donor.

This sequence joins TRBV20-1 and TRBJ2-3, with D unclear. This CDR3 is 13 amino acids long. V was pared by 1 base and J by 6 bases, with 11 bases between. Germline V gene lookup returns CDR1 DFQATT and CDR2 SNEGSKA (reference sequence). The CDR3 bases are TGCAGTGCTAGAGGAGACCTCATTGATACGCAGTATTTT. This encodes CSARGDLIDTQYF.

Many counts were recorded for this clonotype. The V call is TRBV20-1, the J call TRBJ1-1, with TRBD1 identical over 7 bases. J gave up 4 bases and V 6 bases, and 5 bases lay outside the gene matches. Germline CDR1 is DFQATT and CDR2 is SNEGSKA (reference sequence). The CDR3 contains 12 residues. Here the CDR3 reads CSAYRGGTEAFF. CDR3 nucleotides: TGCAGTGCCTACAGGGGAGGCACTGAAGCTTTCTTT.

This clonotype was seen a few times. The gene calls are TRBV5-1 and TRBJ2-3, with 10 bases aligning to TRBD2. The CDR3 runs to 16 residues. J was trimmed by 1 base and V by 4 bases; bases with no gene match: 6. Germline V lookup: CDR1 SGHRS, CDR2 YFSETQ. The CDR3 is CASSPGTSARTDTQYF. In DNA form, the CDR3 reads TGCGCCAGCAGCCCGGGGACTAGCGCCCGCACAGATACGCAGTATTTT.

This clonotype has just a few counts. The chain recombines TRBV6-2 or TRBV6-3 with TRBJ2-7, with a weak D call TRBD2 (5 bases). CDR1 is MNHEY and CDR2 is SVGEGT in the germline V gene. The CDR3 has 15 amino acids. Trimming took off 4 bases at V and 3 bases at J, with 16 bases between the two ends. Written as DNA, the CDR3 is TGTGCCAGCAGTTTTCATCTTGTGGGAGACTACGAGCAGTACTTC. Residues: CASSFHLVGDYEQYF.

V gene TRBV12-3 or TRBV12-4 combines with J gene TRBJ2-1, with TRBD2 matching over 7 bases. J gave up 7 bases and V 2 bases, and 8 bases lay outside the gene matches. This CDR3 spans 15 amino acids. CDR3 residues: CASSLRGRARNEQFF. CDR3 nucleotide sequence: TGTGCCAGCAGTTTACGTGGGAGGGCGAGGAATGAGCAGTTCTTC.

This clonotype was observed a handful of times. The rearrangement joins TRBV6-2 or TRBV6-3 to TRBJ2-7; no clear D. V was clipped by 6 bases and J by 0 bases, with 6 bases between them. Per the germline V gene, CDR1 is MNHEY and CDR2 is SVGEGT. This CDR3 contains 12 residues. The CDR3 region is CASSHSSYEQYF. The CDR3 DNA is TGTGCCAGCAGCCACAGCTCCTACGAGCAGTACTTC.

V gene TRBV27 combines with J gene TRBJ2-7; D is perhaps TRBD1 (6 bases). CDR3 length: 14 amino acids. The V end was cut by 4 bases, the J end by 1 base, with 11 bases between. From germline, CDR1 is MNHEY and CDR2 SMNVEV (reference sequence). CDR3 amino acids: CASSSLTGSYEQYF. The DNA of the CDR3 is TGTGCCAGCAGTTCACTAACAGGGTCCTACGAGCAGTACTTC.

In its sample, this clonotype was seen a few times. Here the CDR3 DNA reads TGTGCCAGCAGCTTTTCGCAGGGGGCCCTCACTGAAGCTTTCTTT. Translating gives CASSFSQGALTEAFF. The rearrangement joins TRBV9 to TRBJ1-1; 8 bases are a match to TRBD1. Germline V gene data show CDR1 as SGDLS and CDR2 as YYNGEE. V trimming: 4 bases; J trimming: 4 bases; junction bases outside the gene matches: 9. CDR3 length: 15 amino acids.